This T cell receptor (beta chain) was identified in a study of human T cells and chemical hapten exposure. Across the whole study: Diphenylcyclopropenone, dosed weekly to the scalp, was given to patients throughout the roughly 25-week study. Readings were taken at 6 days from patch tests that had applied 0.01% DPC to the upper back.

Time point given: pre-sensitization, week 0. Specified treatment: therapeutic diphenylcyclopropenone sensitization with weekly scalp DPC. Unfractionated whole blood yielded the extracted total RNA. TCRdb reprocessed the RACE reads with MiXCR, giving one entry per CDR3 protein. Of roughly 110,000 distinct CDR3 sequences in the sample, around 12% were seen once. Whole-study results and caveats: PT1 expanded TCR numbers tracked positively with patch test score.

This clonotype was observed at least ten times. The antigen remains undetermined. This CDR3 region has 10 residues. V lost 0 bases and J lost 3, with 0 bases in between. Germline V gene lookup returns CDR1 DFQATT and CDR2 SNEGSKA (reference sequence). V usage is TRBV20-1 and J usage is TRBJ2-7, with D hard to call. The TCR sequence derives from a woman aged 45-59 years with alopecia areata. Some clones in this sample may be carry-over from other donors' samples. The input for sequencing was whole blood, taken in connection with sensitization to the hapten diphenylcyclopropenone (DPC). As DNA, the CDR3 is TGCAGTGCTAGAGACTACGAGCAGTACTTC. Encoded protein: CSARDYEQYF.